The 20 T cell receptor beta chains given below trace back to one sample, sequenced in a study of cytomegalovirus exposure and HLA in healthy donors. Amplification used 60 Vbeta primers and 13 Jbeta primers. The table came from immunoSEQ multiplex PCR; TCRdb's copy has only in-frame clones and leaves some out. Of some 87,000 clones in the sample, around four fifths were seen once. Sequencing was done on a sample of PBMCs. The receptors were gathered from a young man in good health and CMV-seronegative.

This clone was detected once. The chain recombines TRBV7-9 with TRBJ2-4; TRBD1 aligns across 12 bases. V lost 5 bases, J lost 7 bases, and 9 bases stayed unmatched. The germline V gene encodes CDR1 SEHNR and CDR2 FQNEAQ (reference sequence). The CDR3 extends over 16 amino acids. DNA for the CDR3: TGTGCCAGCAGCCCCTATCCGGGACAGGGGGCGAACATTCAGTACTTC. It translates to CASSPYPGQGANIQYF.

Notes on this clone: This specimen includes other DNA sequences encoding the same CDR3. The chain has TRBV4-2 and TRBJ1-4; D may be TRBD1 (6 bases). The germline gives CDR1 LGHNA, CDR2 YNFKEQ. The CDR3 consists of 14 residues. V gave up 1 base and J gave up 7 bases, with 10 bases separating them. For the CDR3, the DNA is TGTGCCAGCAGCCAAGGGCAGGGGATTGAAAAACTGTTTTTT. Its translation: CASSQGQGIEKLFF.

This clone has just one count. V gene TRBV19 combines with J gene TRBJ1-1; D gene unclear. CDR1 and CDR2 (germline): LNHDA, SQIVND (reference sequence). The CDR3 spans 13 residues. Trimming pared 4 bases from V and 2 bases from J, leaving 8 bases between. The CDR3 region is CASSTTANTEAFF. Written as DNA, the CDR3 is TGTGCCAGTAGTACTACAGCTAACACTGAAGCTTTCTTT. Filled out from reference TRBV19 and TRBJ1-1, the complete variable domain reads DGGITQSPKYLFRKEGQNVTLSCEQNLNHDAMYWYRQDPGQGLRLIYYSQIVNDFQKGDIAEGYSVSREKKESFPLTVTSAQKNPTAFYLCASSTTANTEAFFGQGTRLTVV.

CDR3 nucleotides: TGTGCCAGCTCTCGGACCGGGGAAGCAGAAAAACTGTTTTTT. Translated: CASSRTGEAEKLFF. V gene TRBV6-1 combines with J gene TRBJ1-4, with unresolved D. This CDR3 spans 14 amino acids. CDR1 and CDR2 from the germline V gene are MNHNS and SASEGT. V gave up 8 bases and J gave up 8 bases, with 18 bases separating them.

This clone was seen a handful of times. The V gene is TRBV6-1, the J gene TRBJ2-7; the D gene is possibly TRBD2 (7 bases). CDR3 length equals 12 residues. Germline V lookup: CDR1 MNHNS, CDR2 SASEGT. V was cut by 11 bases and J by 11 bases, with 22 bases left in between. CDR3 DNA: TGTGCCGGGTCAAGTGGCAGGGGAGGGGAGTACTTC. Translating gives CAGSSGRGGEYF.

The gene calls are TRBV27 and TRBJ1-4; 10 bases fit TRBD1. Trimming cost V 9 bases and J 7 bases; bases outside gene matches: 11. The CDR3 totals 15 residues. In germline, CDR1 is MNHEY, CDR2 SMNVEV (reference sequence). The DNA of the CDR3 is TGTGCCAGTGCGGCCACGACAGGGGGCTTTGAAAAACTGTTTTTT. Residues: CASAATTGGFEKLFF.

This sequence joins TRBV28 and TRBJ1-2; D is uncertain. Trimming took 9 bases from V and 2 from J, leaving 7 bases between them. Germline V gives CDR1 MDHEN, CDR2 SYDVKM. The CDR3 runs to 11 residues. The CDR3 sequence: CASHSNYGYTF. CDR3 bases: TGTGCCAGTCACTCGAACTATGGCTACACCTTC.

V is TRBV11-2 and J is TRBJ1-1; D may be TRBD1 (5 bases). In germline, CDR1 is SGHAT, CDR2 FQNNGV. This CDR3 comprises 16 residues. V was pared by 1 base and J by 5 bases, with 17 bases between. In DNA form, the CDR3 reads TGTGCCAGCAGCTTAGGTTGGCGGGGGAAGGGGACTGAAGCTTTCTTT. Protein product: CASSLGWRGKGTEAFF.

V gene TRBV6-1 combines with J gene TRBJ2-1; TRBD2 matches 11 bases. The V and J ends lost 5 bases and 8 bases, in that order; junction bases with no gene match: 8. CDR1 MNHNS and CDR2 SASEGT come from the germline V gene. The CDR3 spans 15 residues. DNA for the CDR3: TGTGCCAGCAGTAACGTAGCGGGGGGGATCGATGAGCAGTTCTTC. The encoded protein is CASSNVAGGIDEQFF.

The chain carries TRBV5-1 and TRBJ2-1, with D tentatively TRBD2 (7 bases). The germline CDR1 and CDR2 sequences are SGHRS and YFSETQ. This CDR3 has 16 amino acids. V lost 5 bases and J lost 9, with 24 bases in between. This CDR3 is CASSENQVGGPSEQFF. In DNA, the CDR3 is TGCGCCAGCAGTGAGAATCAGGTGGGGGGGCCGTCTGAGCAGTTCTTC.

This rearrangement joins TRBV2 to TRBJ2-5, with 11 bases matching TRBD2. Losses at the gene ends were 6 bases for V and 4 bases for J; bases not matched to a gene: 1. Per the germline V gene, CDR1 is SNHLY and CDR2 is FYNNEI. The CDR3 consists of 13 residues. The CDR3 coding sequence is TGTGCCAGCAGGGGGACTAGCGGAGAGACCCAGTACTTC. As protein: CASRGTSGETQYF.

The DNA of the CDR3 is TGTGCCATCAACCGGGACAGGCAGTCCTACGAGCAGTACTTC. Translating it yields CAINRDRQSYEQYF. The chain couples TRBV10-3 to TRBJ2-7; 8 bases align to TRBD1. The CDR3 length is 14 residues. Germline CDR1 ENHRY, CDR2 SYGVKD. V lost 7 bases, J lost 1 base, and 6 bases stayed unmatched.

V gene TRBV2 combines with J gene TRBJ1-4; D is undetermined. V lost 6 bases and J lost 8, with 25 bases in between. The CDR3 has 17 residues. Germline CDR1 reads SNHLY; CDR2 reads FYNNEI. The CDR3 here is CASSPGPLREAMEKLFF. CDR3 sequence (DNA): TGTGCCAGCAGCCCCGGCCCTTTAAGGGAGGCGATGGAAAAACTGTTTTTT. The whole variable domain, filled in from reference TRBV2 and TRBJ1-4, reads EPEVTQTPSHQVTQMGQEVILRCVPISNHLYFYWYRQILGQKVEFLVSFYNNEISEKSEIFDDQFSVERPDGSNFTLKIRSTKLEDSAMYFCASSPGPLREAMEKLFFGSGTQLSVL.

This clone was recorded once. The chain joins TRBV18 to TRBJ1-2; D may be TRBD1 (5 bases). The CDR3 runs 15 residues. V shed 2 bases and J shed 4 bases, with 14 bases lying between them. Per the germline V gene, CDR1 is KGHSH and CDR2 is LQKENI. The CDR3 sequence: CASSPGTGDSYGYTF. The CDR3 region has the DNA TGTGCCAGCTCACCAGGCACAGGAGACAGCTATGGCTACACCTTC.

The V gene is TRBV5-1, the J gene TRBJ1-1; 7 bases fit TRBD1. The trim removed 3 bases at V and 8 bases at J, leaving 4 bases unmatched. Germline V gene sequence: CDR1 SGHRS, CDR2 YFSETQ. This CDR3 has 12 residues. The CDR3, as DNA: TGCGCCAGCAGCTGGGGACAGACAGAAGCTTTCTTT. Translating gives CASSWGQTEAFF.

The chain carries TRBV25-1 and TRBJ2-5, with 10 bases matching TRBD1. The CDR3 totals 15 residues. Germline V gives CDR1 MGHDK, CDR2 SYGVNS. Trimming at V came to 2 bases and at J to 3 bases, leaving 3 bases not matched to a gene. CDR3 sequence (DNA): TGTGCCAGCAGTGAAAAGACAGGGGGCGAAGAGACCCAGTACTTC. This gives the protein CASSEKTGGEETQYF.

This chain connects TRBV9 to TRBJ2-3, with D possibly being TRBD2 (6 bases). Germline V gives CDR1 SGDLS, CDR2 YYNGEE. V was trimmed by 1 base and J by 2 bases, leaving 14 bases between them. The CDR3 is 16 amino acids. The CDR3 region is CASSVWGVGDTDTQYF. CDR3 sequence (DNA): TGTGCCAGCAGCGTATGGGGGGTGGGGGACACAGATACGCAGTATTTT.

The chain combines TRBV7-9 with TRBJ1-4, with 10 positions matching TRBD1. Per germline, CDR1 SEHNR and CDR2 FQNEAQ (reference sequence). CDR3 length: 15 residues. Trimming took 5 bases from V and 8 from J; bases not matched to a gene: 8. The CDR3, as DNA: TGTGCCAGCAGCCCCTGGACAGGGGGTGTGGAAAAACTGTTTTTT. Its translation: CASSPWTGGVEKLFF.

V gene TRBV9 combines with J gene TRBJ2-1; no clear D. V shed 1 base and J shed 8 bases, with 10 bases lying between them. This CDR3 region has 13 residues. Germline V gene sequence: CDR1 SGDLS, CDR2 YYNGEE. CDR3 residues: CASSVHGLYEQFF. The CDR3 nucleotides read TGTGCCAGCAGCGTACATGGTCTATATGAGCAGTTCTTC.

J is TRBJ1-2 and V is TRBV7-2, with a weak D call TRBD1 (6 bases). The V end lost 2 bases, the J end lost 3 bases, and 19 bases lay between the germline ends. This CDR3 comprises 17 residues. From germline, CDR1 is SGHTA and CDR2 FQGNSA. CDR3 loop: CASSLSQGRLLDYGYTF. Here the CDR3 DNA reads TGTGCCAGCAGCTTATCACAGGGAAGGTTACTTGACTATGGCTACACCTTC. Full variable domain (remainder filled in from reference TRBV7-2 and TRBJ1-2): GAGVSQSPSNKVTEKGKDVELRCDPISGHTALYWYRQSLGQGLEFLIYFQGNSAPDKSGLPSDRFSAERTGGSVSTLTIQRTQQEDSAVYLCASSLSQGRLLDYGYTFGSGTRLTVV.